This T cell receptor beta chain was recorded in a study of CD8+CD57+ T cells in acquired aplastic anemia. Study information: Sorted CD4+ plus CD8+ cells gave DNA averaging 3.2 ug. Study findings and constraints: Comparison of patients with controls identified roughly 27 shared CD8+ CDR3 sequences.

The study profiled TCR beta VDJ and CDR3 using genomic DNA as template. TCRdb redid the calling of the reads with MiXCR, one entry per CDR3 protein. The table shows 150,000 to 200,000 distinct CDR3 sequences, with less than 50% occurring only once. Patients included in sequencing had previously demonstrated CD8+CD57+ cell expansion by flow cytometry. Severe acquired aplastic anemia was diagnosed in all patients. Among the patients, none had received any therapy at the time of blood sampling. This CDR3 is 16 amino acids long. Trimming cost V 6 bases and J 7 bases; bases outside gene matches: 6. Per germline, CDR1 ENHRY and CDR2 SYGVKD. This clonotype showed up many times. Its antigen is undetermined.

The source is a human donor with aplastic anemia. The V and J genes are TRBV10-3 and TRBJ2-1; 16 bases match TRBD2. Material: sorted CD4+, CD8+, or CD8+CD57+ T cells (not recorded which) from PBMCs. The CDR3 here is CAIRGLAGGPRNEQFF. Written as DNA, the CDR3 is TGTGCCATCAGGGGACTAGCGGGGGGGCCAAGGAATGAGCAGTTCTTC.